The rows below give T cell receptor beta chains drawn from one sample of a study of blood T cell repertoires in COVID-19. TCRdb's copy holds only in-frame clones and misses some; the assay was immunoSEQ multiplex PCR. Here the sample spans about 400,000 clones, around nine tenths being singletons. Sequenced material: peripheral blood. These TCRs come from a human donor in a cohort sampled during active COVID-19. Both conserved end residues are part of each CDR3. A D gene is named only where the DNA matches it firmly. Clone size is not always given. Where it is, it says once, few, many or a class for expanded clones.

abundance: .
len: 12
d_gene: .
j_gene: TRBJ2-2
v_gene: TRBV7-9
CDR3nt: TGTGCGGGGGCCTGGAACACCGGGGAGCTGTTTTTT
CDR3aa: CAGAWNTGELFF

abundance: .
len: 15
d_gene: TRBD2
j_gene: TRBJ2-1
v_gene: TRBV4-1
CDR3nt: TGCGCCAGCAGCCAAGATTCGGGGGGTTTGGATGAGCAGTTCTTC
CDR3aa: CASSQDSGGLDEQFF

abundance: .
len: 14
d_gene: .
j_gene: TRBJ1-1
v_gene: TRBV29-1
CDR3nt: TGCAGCGTTGAAGAAGGGGGAGAAGGAACTGAAGCTTTCTTT
CDR3aa: CSVEEGGEGTEAFF

abundance: .
len: 13
d_gene: .
j_gene: TRBJ1-3
v_gene: TRBV30
CDR3nt: TGTGCCTGGAGCAACAAATTGGGAAACACCATATATTTT
CDR3aa: CAWSNKLGNTIYF

abundance: once
len: 16
d_gene: .
j_gene: TRBJ1-2
v_gene: TRBV4-1
CDR3nt: TGCGCCAGCAGCCAAGGGGCCCGCGGGGGTAACTATGGCTACACCTTC
CDR3aa: CASSQGARGGNYGYTF

abundance: .
len: 14
d_gene: .
j_gene: TRBJ2-1
v_gene: TRBV7-8
CDR3nt: TGTGCCAGCAGCTTGCGCCCTAGTCGTCATGAGCAGTTCTTC
CDR3aa: CASSLRPSRHEQFF

abundance: .
len: 16
d_gene: TRBD1
j_gene: TRBJ1-5
v_gene: TRBV19
CDR3nt: TGTGCCAGACGGGACAGTCTTACTTATAGCAATCAGCCCCAGCATTTT
CDR3aa: CARRDSLTYSNQPQHF

abundance: few
len: 15
d_gene: .
j_gene: TRBJ1-5
v_gene: TRBV19
CDR3nt: TGTGCCAGCTTGGGCCGGGGGGAAGGCAATCAGCCCCAGCATTTT
CDR3aa: CASLGRGEGNQPQHF

abundance: .
len: 13
d_gene: .
j_gene: TRBJ2-2
v_gene: TRBV3-1/TRBV3-2
CDR3nt: TGTGCCAGCAGCCAACGGGGGAGGGGGGAGCTGTTTTTT
CDR3aa: CASSQRGRGELFF

abundance: .
len: 17
d_gene: TRBD1
j_gene: TRBJ1-3
v_gene: TRBV7-2
CDR3nt: TGTGCCAGCAGCCCGTGGACAGGGCAAAAGGCTGGAAACACCATATATTTT
CDR3aa: CASSPWTGQKAGNTIYF

abundance: .
len: 15
d_gene: .
j_gene: TRBJ1-2
v_gene: TRBV28
CDR3nt: TGTGCCAGCAGTTTATTAGAATCCCGGAGATATGGCTACACCTTC
CDR3aa: CASSLLESRRYGYTF

abundance: .
len: 15
d_gene: TRBD1
j_gene: TRBJ2-7
v_gene: TRBV7-8
CDR3nt: TGTGCCAGCAGCCGAACCCGGACAGGTGCGTACGAGCAGTACTTC
CDR3aa: CASSRTRTGAYEQYF

abundance: .
len: 15
d_gene: .
j_gene: TRBJ1-1
v_gene: TRBV10-3
CDR3nt: TGTGCCACCGCAGGCCGACAGATACAAAACACTGAAGCTTTCTTT
CDR3aa: CATAGRQIQNTEAFF

abundance: .
len: 13
d_gene: TRBD1
j_gene: TRBJ2-1
v_gene: TRBV7-9
CDR3nt: TGTGCCAGCGACAGGGGACCTTACAATGAGCAGTTCTTC
CDR3aa: CASDRGPYNEQFF

abundance: .
len: 14
d_gene: .
j_gene: TRBJ2-5
v_gene: TRBV6-5
CDR3nt: TGTGCCAGCAGTTACCAGGCAGACCAAGAGACCCAGTACTTC
CDR3aa: CASSYQADQETQYF

abundance: .
len: 16
d_gene: TRBD2
j_gene: TRBJ2-3
v_gene: TRBV2
CDR3nt: TGTGCCAGCAGTGAAGTTGTAGCGGGGATCACAGATACGCAGTATTTT
CDR3aa: CASSEVVAGITDTQYF

abundance: .
len: 15
d_gene: TRBD1
j_gene: TRBJ2-1
v_gene: TRBV19
CDR3nt: TGTGCCAGTAGTATAGCGACAGGGGGCCTCAATGAGCAGTTCTTC
CDR3aa: CASSIATGGLNEQFF

abundance: .
len: 15
d_gene: .
j_gene: TRBJ1-1
v_gene: TRBV11-2
CDR3nt: TGTGCCAGCAGCTTAGTGGCTCGGAAGGGGGCTGAAGCTTTCTTT
CDR3aa: CASSLVARKGAEAFF

abundance: .
len: 13
d_gene: .
j_gene: TRBJ1-3
v_gene: TRBV5-1
CDR3nt: TGCGCCAGCAGCTTGACTGCTGGAAACACCATATATTTT
CDR3aa: CASSLTAGNTIYF

abundance: .
len: 13
d_gene: .
j_gene: TRBJ2-3
v_gene: TRBV11-3
CDR3nt: TGTGCCAGCAGCTTAGTTTCAGGAGATACGCAGTATTTT
CDR3aa: CASSLVSGDTQYF

abundance: .
len: 17
d_gene: TRBD1
j_gene: TRBJ2-7
v_gene: TRBV19
CDR3nt: TGTGCCAGTAGTATGTACCCCCTGGGGACAGGGGACTACGAGCAGTACTTC
CDR3aa: CASSMYPLGTGDYEQYF

abundance: .
len: 15
d_gene: .
j_gene: TRBJ2-3
v_gene: TRBV28
CDR3nt: TGTGCCAGCAGCCGAGGCGGGGAGCACACAGATACGCAGTATTTT
CDR3aa: CASSRGGEHTDTQYF

abundance: .
len: 14
d_gene: .
j_gene: TRBJ2-3
v_gene: TRBV6-5
CDR3nt: TGTGCCAGCAGTTACCTAGGCGGAGCAGATACGCAGTATTTT
CDR3aa: CASSYLGGADTQYF

abundance: .
len: 13
d_gene: .
j_gene: TRBJ2-1
v_gene: TRBV5-1
CDR3nt: TGCGCCAGCAGCTTGGGGGACTGGCCGGCGTGGTTCTTC
CDR3aa: CASSLGDWPAWFF